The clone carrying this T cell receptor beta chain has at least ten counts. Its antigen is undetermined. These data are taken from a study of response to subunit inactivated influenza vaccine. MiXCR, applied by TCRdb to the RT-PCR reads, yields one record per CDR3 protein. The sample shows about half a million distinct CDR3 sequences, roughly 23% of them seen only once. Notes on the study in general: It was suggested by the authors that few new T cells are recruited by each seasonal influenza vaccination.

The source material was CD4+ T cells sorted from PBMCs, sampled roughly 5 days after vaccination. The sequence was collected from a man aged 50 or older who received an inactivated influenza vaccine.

CDR3 residues: CSAIGETNEKLFF. CDR3 sequence (DNA): TGCAGTGCTATAGGGGAAACTAATGAAAAACTGTTTTTT. This chain links TRBV20-1 with TRBJ1-4; a possible D gene is TRBD1 (5 bases). CDR3 length: 13 residues. From germline, CDR1 is DFQATT and CDR2 SNEGSKA (reference sequence). V was cut by 4 bases and J by 1 base, with 7 bases left in between.